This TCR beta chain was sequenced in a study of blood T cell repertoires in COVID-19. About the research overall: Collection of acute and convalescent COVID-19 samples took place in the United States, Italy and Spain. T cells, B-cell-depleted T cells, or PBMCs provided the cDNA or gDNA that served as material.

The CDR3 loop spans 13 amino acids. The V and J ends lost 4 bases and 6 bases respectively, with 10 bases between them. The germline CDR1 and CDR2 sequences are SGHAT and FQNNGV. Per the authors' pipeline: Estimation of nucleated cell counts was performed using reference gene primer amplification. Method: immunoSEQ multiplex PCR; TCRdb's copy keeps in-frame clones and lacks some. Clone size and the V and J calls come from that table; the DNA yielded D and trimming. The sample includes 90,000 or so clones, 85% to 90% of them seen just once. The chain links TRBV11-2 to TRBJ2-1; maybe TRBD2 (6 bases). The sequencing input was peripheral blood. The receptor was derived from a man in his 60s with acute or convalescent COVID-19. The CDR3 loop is CASSSMTSNEQFF. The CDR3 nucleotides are TGTGCCAGCAGCTCTATGACTAGCAATGAGCAGTTCTTC. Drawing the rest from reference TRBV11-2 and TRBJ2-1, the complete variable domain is EAGVAQSPRYKIIEKRQSVAFWCNPISGHATLYWYQQILGQGPKLLIQFQNNGVVDDSQLPKDRFSAERLKGVDSTLKIQPAKLEDSAVYLCASSSMTSNEQFFGPGTRLTVL.